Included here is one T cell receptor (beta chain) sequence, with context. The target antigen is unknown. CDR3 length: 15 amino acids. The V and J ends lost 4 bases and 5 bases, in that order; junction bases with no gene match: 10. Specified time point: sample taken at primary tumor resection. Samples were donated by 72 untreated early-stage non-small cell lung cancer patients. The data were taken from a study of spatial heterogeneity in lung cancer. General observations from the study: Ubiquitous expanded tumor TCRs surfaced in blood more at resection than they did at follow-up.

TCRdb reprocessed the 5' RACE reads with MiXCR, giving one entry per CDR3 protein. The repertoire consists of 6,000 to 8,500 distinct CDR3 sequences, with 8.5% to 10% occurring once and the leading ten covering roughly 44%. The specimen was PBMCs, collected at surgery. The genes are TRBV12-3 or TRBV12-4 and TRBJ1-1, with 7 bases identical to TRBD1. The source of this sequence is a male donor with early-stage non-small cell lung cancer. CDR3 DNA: TGTGCCAGCAGTTCCTGGGTACAGGGGCGGACTGAAGCTTTCTTT. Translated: CASSSWVQGRTEAFF.